Listed here are 17 T cell receptor beta chains from one sample, sequenced in a study of T cell responses to AZD1222 COVID-19 vaccine. The table came from immunoSEQ multiplex PCR; TCRdb's copy has only in-frame clones and leaves some out. The top ten hold 5% of the sample, which has about 100,000 clones, roughly 92% seen once. The input for sequencing was peripheral blood, taken on day 0 of AZD1222 vaccination. The receptors stem from an adult in good health.

The chain carries TRBV27 and TRBJ2-7; D gene ambiguous. CDR1 is MNHEY, CDR2 SMNVEV, per germline (reference sequence). The CDR3 covers 13 residues. The V end lost 3 bases, the J end lost 2 bases, and 8 bases lay between the germline ends. This CDR3 is CASSLSSPYEQYF. In DNA, the CDR3 is TGTGCCAGCAGTTTGAGCAGTCCCTACGAGCAGTACTTC.

This chain links TRBV6-1 with TRBJ1-5; 11 nucleotides align to TRBD1. V dropped 1 base and J dropped 5; count of bases not matched to a gene: 4. Germline loops: CDR1 MNHNS, CDR2 SASEGT. CDR3 length equals 16 residues. CDR3 in DNA: TGTGCCAGCAGTGAAGTGGTGGGACAGGGGGATCAGCCCCAGCATTTT. Amino acid sequence: CASSEVVGQGDQPQHF.

V and J are TRBV4-3 and TRBJ2-2, with D uncertain. The CDR3 runs 15 residues. Germline CDR1 is LGHNA and CDR2 is YSLEER. Trimming took 2 bases from V and 5 from J, leaving 12 bases between them. In DNA, the CDR3 is TGCGCCAGCAGCCAAAACCACGACGGAACCGGGGAGCTGTTTTTT. Protein sequence: CASSQNHDGTGELFF.

The V call is TRBV20-1, the J call TRBJ1-1; D is unresolved. The V end lost 3 bases, the J end lost 8 bases, and 10 bases lay between the germline ends. Germline V gives CDR1 DFQATT, CDR2 SNEGSKA (reference sequence). The CDR3 is 11 residues long. DNA for the CDR3: TGCAGTGCTAGGGTGGTCTCGGAAGCTTTCTTT. Its translation is CSARVVSEAFF.

The chain couples TRBV7-8 to TRBJ1-5; D gene ambiguous. The germline CDR1 and CDR2 sequences are SGHVS and FQNEAQ. Trimming stripped 6 bases from V and 4 bases from J, with 10 bases between. The CDR3 has 13 residues. Here the CDR3 reads CASSRRGNQPQHF. The CDR3 DNA is TGTGCCAGCAGTAGAAGAGGGAATCAGCCCCAGCATTTT.

This clone was recorded only once. The rearrangement links TRBV6-5 to TRBJ1-6; TRBD1 matches 7 bases. This CDR3 comprises 16 residues. From germline, CDR1 is MNHEY and CDR2 SVGAGI. Trimming took 2 bases from V and 5 from J; bases not matched to a gene: 6. The CDR3, as DNA: TGTGCCAGCAGTTACGGCAGGGACAGCCATAATTCACCCCTCCACTTT. Translated, it gives CASSYGRDSHNSPLHF.

This chain connects TRBV28 to TRBJ1-3; 7 bases fit TRBD1. J was trimmed by 1 base and V by 8 bases; bases with no gene match: 5. The germline gives CDR1 MDHEN, CDR2 SYDVKM. The CDR3 extends over 14 amino acids. The CDR3, as DNA: TGTGCCAGCCAACAGGGGCAATCTGGAAACACCATATATTTT. It translates to CASQQGQSGNTIYF.

V usage is TRBV30 and J usage is TRBJ2-7; D is unresolved. Germline CDR1 reads GTSNPN; CDR2 reads SVGIG (reference sequence). This CDR3 comprises 13 residues. Trimming removed 2 bases from V and 1 base from J, with 9 bases in between. This CDR3 is CAWSLPRSYEQYF. The CDR3 DNA sequence: TGTGCCTGGAGTCTACCCAGGTCCTACGAGCAGTACTTC.

This clone has only one observation. V and J are TRBV6-2 or TRBV6-3 and TRBJ1-1; D gene ambiguous. The length of the CDR3 is 12 residues. Germline CDR1 reads MNHEY; CDR2 reads SVGEGT. V lost 5 bases to trimming and J lost 6 bases, with 10 bases between them. CDR3 coding DNA: TGTGCCAGCAGTAGGAGTCGCGCTGAAGCTTTCTTT. Translating it yields CASSRSRAEAFF.

The chain joins TRBV28 to TRBJ2-5; a possible D gene is TRBD2 (6 bases). Germline CDR1 reads MDHEN; CDR2 reads SYDVKM. The CDR3 consists of 13 residues. V was shortened by 2 bases and J by 5 bases, with 9 bases between the two germline ends. CDR3 sequence reads: CASSLEGRETQYF. The CDR3 DNA follows: TGTGCCAGCAGTTTAGAGGGGAGGGAGACCCAGTACTTC.

This clone has just one count. This chain links TRBV3-1 (or the pseudogene TRBV3-2) with TRBJ2-3; the D is unclear. The CDR3 contains 14 residues. Germline CDR1 and CDR2: LGHDT and YNNKEL (reference sequence). The V gene lost 2 bases and the J gene lost 6 bases, with 12 bases spanning the gap. In DNA form, the CDR3 reads TGTGCCAGCAGCCAACCCCCAGAAGTCGATACGCAGTATTTT. This sequence encodes CASSQPPEVDTQYF.

The chain recombines TRBV15 with TRBJ2-7; TRBD2 might be the D (6 bases). The V end was cut by 3 bases, the J end by 2 bases, with 14 bases between. There are 15 residues in the CDR3. Germline lookup yields CDR1 LNHNV and CDR2 YYDKDF (reference sequence). CDR3 protein: CATSSGGTLTYEQYF. CDR3 nucleotide sequence: TGTGCCACCAGCAGCGGCGGGACCCTTACCTACGAGCAGTACTTC.

The chain has TRBV28 and TRBJ2-2, with 7 bases identical to TRBD2. Unmatched junction bases numbered 10, after V lost 5 bases and J lost 4 bases. This CDR3 region has 16 residues. Germline CDR1 MDHEN, CDR2 SYDVKM. The CDR3 sequence: CASSPPLAVGTGELFF. For the CDR3, the DNA is TGTGCCAGCAGTCCCCCGCTAGCGGTGGGCACCGGGGAGCTGTTTTTT.

The chain employs TRBV7-2 and TRBJ1-2, with 7 bases identical to TRBD1. Trimming cost V 2 bases and J 8 bases; bases outside gene matches: 14. Germline loops: CDR1 SGHTA, CDR2 FQGNSA. The CDR3 covers 16 residues. CDR3 sequence: CASSLRNSGTELGYTF. CDR3 coding DNA: TGTGCCAGCAGCTTAAGAAACTCCGGGACAGAATTAGGCTACACCTTC.

The chain couples TRBV5-6 to TRBJ2-2; the D gene could be TRBD1 or TRBD2 (5 bases each). The germline V gene encodes CDR1 SGHDT and CDR2 YYEEEE. The CDR3 extends over 14 amino acids. V was shortened by 2 bases and J by 7 bases, with 12 bases between the two germline ends. The CDR3 DNA sequence: TGTGCCAGCAGCTTTGGGGCGAGCGGCGGGGAGCTGTTTTTT. Encoded protein: CASSFGASGGELFF.

V and J are TRBV4-1 and TRBJ1-2, with TRBD1 matching 7 bases. Germline CDR1 and CDR2: MGHRA and YSYEKL. The CDR3 consists of 14 residues. The V and J ends lost 0 bases and 8 bases, in that order; junction bases with no gene match: 6. The CDR3 region is CASSQDSRGRGYTF. CDR3 DNA sequence: TGCGCCAGCAGCCAAGATTCCAGGGGGAGAGGCTACACCTTC.

The J gene is TRBJ2-7, the V gene TRBV18; 9 bases are a match to TRBD1. Per the germline V gene, CDR1 is KGHSH and CDR2 is LQKENI. The CDR3 loop spans 17 amino acids. Germline trimming cut 2 bases from V and 0 bases from J; bases unmatched to any gene: 8. CDR3: CASSPFSGTGFSYEQYF. The CDR3 DNA reads TGTGCCAGCTCACCATTCTCCGGGACAGGGTTCTCCTACGAGCAGTACTTC.